These 31 T cell receptor beta chains originate from one sample sequenced in a study of neurological immune-mediated disorders. TCRdb re-called the 5' RACE reads with MiXCR, one entry per CDR3 protein. The sample shows some 66,000 distinct CDR3 sequences, 3.5% to 5% of them seen only once. The sequenced sample consisted of PBMCs. These receptors came from a man between 50 and 59 years old with multiple sclerosis.

This clonotype was seen many times. This chain's CDR3 is CSADRVEETQYF. The CDR3 DNA follows: TGCAGTGCGGACAGGGTTGAGGAGACCCAGTACTTC. This chain joins TRBV20-1 and TRBJ2-5; 8 bases match TRBD1. This CDR3 region has 12 residues. V lost 6 bases and J lost 5; bases outside the gene matches: 5. CDR1 and CDR2 from the germline V gene are DFQATT and SNEGSKA (reference sequence).

Details on this clonotype: This may be a read error: a much more frequent sequence differs by one nucleotide. V usage is TRBV7-6 and J usage is TRBJ1-1; D might be TRBD1 (5 bases). The CDR3 has 15 residues. CDR1 and CDR2 from the germline V gene are SGHVS and FNYEAQ. V was clipped by 5 bases and J by 6 bases, with 19 bases between them. CDR3 coding DNA: TGTGCCAGCAGCATAACCAGGGCCCCAGCAGCTGAAGCTTTCTTT. Translated, it gives CASSITRAPAAEAFF.

This clonotype was observed many times. The chain carries TRBV7-9 and TRBJ2-3, with D possibly being TRBD1 or TRBD2 (5 bases each). Per the germline V gene, CDR1 is SEHNR and CDR2 is FQNEAQ (reference sequence). Between the trimmed V and J ends, which lost 1 base and 7 bases, there was a span of 12 bases. CDR3 length: 14 residues. CDR3 region: CASSLGSGLNTQYF. The CDR3, as DNA: TGTGCCAGCAGCTTAGGGTCGGGGCTAAATACGCAGTATTTT.

This clonotype qualifies as medium-sized. V gene TRBV12-3 or TRBV12-4 combines with J gene TRBJ2-2; D might be TRBD1 (5 bases). The CDR3 has 19 residues. Trimming removed 4 bases from V and 2 bases from J, with 23 bases in between. Written as DNA, the CDR3 is TGTGCCAGCAGTTCATTCCGTGCAAGGCGCAGGGCCAACACCGGGGAGCTGTTTTTT. This encodes CASSSFRARRRANTGELFF.

In its sample, this clonotype was seen a few times. The chain uses TRBV12-3 or TRBV12-4 and TRBJ2-3; the D is unclear. The V and J ends lost 5 bases and 2 bases respectively, with 11 bases between them. CDR3 length: 14 residues. The chain's CDR3 is CASSETGPTDTQYF. Here the CDR3 DNA reads TGTGCCAGCAGTGAAACCGGGCCCACAGATACGCAGTATTTT.

This clonotype was detected a few times. The rearrangement links TRBV6-6 to TRBJ1-4; possibly TRBD1 for D (5 bases). Germline V lookup: CDR1 MNHNY, CDR2 SVGAGI (reference sequence). V lost 0 bases to trimming and J lost 3 bases, with 17 bases between them. The CDR3 is 18 residues long. The CDR3 here is CASSYSPGLGTANEKLFF. DNA for the CDR3: TGTGCCAGCAGTTACTCACCAGGGTTGGGCACGGCTAATGAAAAACTGTTTTTT.

This clonotype occurred many times. V usage is TRBV5-5 and J usage is TRBJ2-7; 9 bases are a match to TRBD1. Germline V gene sequence: CDR1 SGHKS, CDR2 YYEKEE (reference sequence). The V segment lost 0 bases and the J segment 5 bases; nucleotides outside the gene matches: 9. The CDR3 contains 16 residues. CDR3: CASSLGDRVRLDEQYV. The DNA of the CDR3 is TGTGCCAGCAGCTTGGGGGACAGGGTAAGACTGGACGAGCAGTACGTC.

This clonotype was recorded at least ten times. The V gene is TRBV7-9, the J gene TRBJ2-1; 9 bases agree with TRBD1. Germline V gene lookup returns CDR1 SEHNR and CDR2 FQNEAQ (reference sequence). CDR3 length: 13 amino acids. The CDR3 region is CWCRDRAGHEQFF. In DNA form, the CDR3 reads TGTTGGTGCCGGGACAGGGCGGGACATGAGCAGTTCTTC.

Ten or more counts support this clonotype. One junction end disagrees with the germline gene, perhaps due to a read error. This rearrangement joins TRBV4-1 to TRBJ1-5; TRBD1 matches at 7 bases. This CDR3 spans 17 amino acids. Germline CDR1 reads MGHRA; CDR2 reads YSYEKL. The CDR3 DNA follows: TGCGCCAGCAGCCTGATGGGTCAGGGGGATAGCAATCAGCCCCAGAATTTT. It is translated as CASSLMGQGDSNQPQNF.

This clonotype occurred many times. This sequence joins TRBV20-1 and TRBJ1-5; D remains ambiguous. V lost 3 bases and J lost 7, with 28 bases in between. This CDR3 spans 18 amino acids. Germline V gene data show CDR1 as DFQATT and CDR2 as SNEGSKA (reference sequence). The DNA of the CDR3 is TGCAGTGCTAGTCACCCGGCGGGTTGGGTAGGGAGAATGCAGCCCCAGCATTTT. Amino acid sequence: CSASHPAGWVGRMQPQHF.

The sample holds many counts of this clonotype. The rearrangement links TRBV5-1 to TRBJ1-2; D remains ambiguous. CDR3 length: 16 residues. Trimming removed 0 bases from V and 0 bases from J, with 12 bases in between. The germline V gene has CDR1 SGHRS and CDR2 YFSETQ. The CDR3 DNA follows: TGCGCCAGCAGCTTGGTTCCAGCCCAACCTAACTATGGCTACACCTTC. This gives the protein CASSLVPAQPNYGYTF. The full variable domain, its missing parts supplied by reference TRBV5-1 and TRBJ1-2, is KAGVTQTPRYLIKTRGQQVTLSCSPISGHRSVSWYQQTPGQGLQFLFEYFSETQRNKGNFPGRFSGRQFSNSRSEMNVSTLELGDSALYLCASSLVPAQPNYGYTFGSGTRLTVV.

This clonotype was counted at least ten times. The chain couples TRBV6-5 to TRBJ2-1, with D perhaps TRBD2 (5 bases). V was trimmed by 0 bases and J by 2 bases, leaving 11 bases between them. CDR1 is MNHEY and CDR2 is SVGAGI in the germline V gene. The CDR3 is 16 amino acids. The CDR3 coding sequence is TGTGCCAGCAGTTACTCCGAGGGCGTGCCCTACAATGAGCAGTTCTTC. It specifies CASSYSEGVPYNEQFF.

This clonotype has at least ten counts. V and J are TRBV5-1 and TRBJ2-2; no reliable D call. Between the trimmed V and J ends, which lost 2 bases and 5 bases, there was a span of 13 bases. This CDR3 contains 15 residues. Germline CDR1 SGHRS, CDR2 YFSETQ. The CDR3 loop is CASSFTASETGELFF. The CDR3 DNA sequence: TGCGCCAGCAGCTTTACCGCGTCCGAAACCGGGGAGCTGTTTTTT.

This clonotype was counted ten times or more. The chain recombines TRBV5-6 with TRBJ2-4; 8 bases are a match to TRBD2. This CDR3 is 14 amino acids long. V lost 4 bases and J lost 8; bases outside the gene matches: 8. Germline V lookup: CDR1 SGHDT, CDR2 YYEEEE. CDR3 bases: TGTGCCAGCAGCCATCGACTAGCGAGGGACATTCAGTACTTC. Encoded protein: CASSHRLARDIQYF.

The table lists this clonotype with many counts. The chain is built from TRBV29-1 and TRBJ2-2; D gene unclear. The CDR3 consists of 13 residues. Germline V gene data show CDR1 as SQVTM and CDR2 as ANQGSEA. The ends were cut back, 4 bases at V and 3 bases at J, with 9 bases in the middle. This chain's CDR3 is CSVGSLYTGELFF. CDR3 DNA: TGCAGCGTTGGAAGCCTCTACACCGGGGAGCTGTTTTTT.

This clonotype came up a few times. The V gene is TRBV6-6, the J gene TRBJ1-1, with a possible D match to TRBD1 (5 bases). Trimming took off 5 bases at V and 1 base at J, with 20 bases between the two ends. The CDR3 length is 17 residues. Germline assignment: CDR1 MNHNY and CDR2 SVGAGI (reference sequence). The CDR3 is CASSPSLSGMGNTEAFF. CDR3 DNA: TGTGCCAGCAGTCCATCGTTGTCAGGGATGGGGAACACTGAAGCTTTCTTT.

This clonotype was found many times. V usage is TRBV2 and J usage is TRBJ1-2; D gene unclear. The germline V and J ends were trimmed by 2 bases and 8 bases, with 12 bases remaining between them. This CDR3 is built from 13 residues. Germline V gives CDR1 SNHLY, CDR2 FYNNEI. The CDR3 bases are TGTGCCAGCAGTGAATTGGCAGACCTCGGCTACACCTTC. Protein sequence: CASSELADLGYTF.

This clonotype has a count of ten or more. The V and J genes are TRBV6-5 and TRBJ2-1, with D maybe TRBD2 (7 bases). This CDR3 contains 16 residues. From germline, CDR1 is MNHEY and CDR2 SVGAGI. V was cut by 6 bases and J by 7 bases, with 22 bases left in between. The CDR3 DNA follows: TGTGCCAGCAGACCCCGCTTTGTGGGGGGGCTGAATGAGCAGTTCTTC. Translation gives CASRPRFVGGLNEQFF.

This clonotype was counted at least ten times. The rearrangement joins TRBV3-1 to TRBJ2-5; TRBD1 agrees at 8 bases. The CDR3 has 16 amino acids. Per germline, CDR1 LGHDT and CDR2 YNNKEL (reference sequence). With 3 bases clipped from V and 2 bases from J, the junction kept 8 bases outside the gene matches. This CDR3 reads CASSHHPGTGQETQYF. As DNA, the CDR3 is TGTGCCAGCAGCCATCATCCTGGGACAGGACAAGAGACCCAGTACTTC.

At least ten counts were recorded for this clonotype. CDR3 in amino acids: CASSLTANNEQFF. In nucleotides, the CDR3 is TGCGCCAGCAGCTTGACAGCAAACAATGAGCAGTTCTTC. J is TRBJ2-1 and V is TRBV5-1; no clear D gene. The CDR3 loop spans 13 amino acids. Trimming cost V 1 base and J 5 bases, with 7 bases left between them. Germline V gene lookup returns CDR1 SGHRS and CDR2 YFSETQ.

This clonotype was seen many times. The junction does not match germline at one end; this may be a read error. The chain has TRBV28 and TRBJ1-5; D is possibly TRBD1 (6 bases). CDR3 size: 15 residues. Per the germline V gene, CDR1 is MDHEN and CDR2 is SYDVKM. The CDR3 DNA reads TGTGCCAGCAGTTTCGCAGGGGCCCCCAATCAGCCCCAGAATTTT. Translating it yields CASSFAGAPNQPQNF.

At least ten counts were recorded for this clonotype. The V gene is TRBV5-1, the J gene TRBJ2-3, with 9 bases that match TRBD1. From germline, CDR1 is SGHRS and CDR2 YFSETQ. V was pared by 4 bases and J by 2 bases, with 11 bases of the junction left unmatched. This CDR3 has 17 residues. The CDR3 nucleotides read TGCGCCAGCAGCGTATCCTTACAGGGGGCCCTCACAGATACGCAGTATTTT. It translates to CASSVSLQGALTDTQYF.

This clonotype was counted ten times or more. The chain uses TRBV29-1 and TRBJ1-2; D unresolved. The V gene lost 1 base and the J gene lost 4 bases, with 13 bases spanning the gap. The V gene's germline CDR1 is SQVTM and CDR2 ANQGSEA. The CDR3 is 14 residues long. This chain's CDR3 is CSVEGNSKSYGYTF. The CDR3 DNA is TGCAGCGTTGAAGGGAACAGCAAATCCTATGGCTACACCTTC.

This clonotype was detected many times. The chain has TRBV10-3 and TRBJ2-1; 11 bases are a match to TRBD2. Germline CDR1 reads ENHRY; CDR2 reads SYGVKD. Trimming cost V 6 bases and J 2 bases; bases outside gene matches: 6. The CDR3 sequence is 16 residues long. CDR3 DNA sequence: TGTGCCATCAGACCCGGGACTAGCGGTCCCTACAATGAGCAGTTCTTC. Translated, it gives CAIRPGTSGPYNEQFF.

This clonotype was seen a handful of times. The chain joins TRBV20-1 to TRBJ2-7; D gene uncertain. The CDR3 runs 15 residues. V was shortened by 4 bases and J by 4 bases, with 20 bases between the two germline ends. Looked up from germline, CDR1 is DFQATT and CDR2 is SNEGSKA (reference sequence). CDR3 sequence (DNA): TGCAGTGCTACTTTAACGTTGCAGGAGCCTTACGAGCAGTACTTC. It encodes CSATLTLQEPYEQYF.

In this sample, this clonotype turned up many times. The chain couples TRBV2 to TRBJ2-5, with 9 nucleotides matching TRBD1. With V trimmed by 0 bases and J by 1 base, 6 bases remained unmatched. The V gene's germline CDR1 is SNHLY and CDR2 FYNNEI. This CDR3 has 17 amino acids. CDR3 bases: TGTGCCAGCAGTGAAGCGGGGACAGGGTTTTTCCAAGAGACCCAGTACTTC. Its protein product is CASSEAGTGFFQETQYF.

This clonotype was counted at least ten times. The chain is built from TRBV7-2 and TRBJ1-2, with no clear D. Germline V gene lookup returns CDR1 SGHTA and CDR2 FQGNSA. The CDR3 has 13 residues. V was pared by 2 bases and J by 8 bases, with 12 bases between. The CDR3 DNA reads TGTGCCAGCAGCTTACTGGCGGGATTCGGCTACACCTTC. Translated, it gives CASSLLAGFGYTF.

This clonotype was observed at least ten times. CDR3 loop: CASSPYKTDTQYF. In nucleotides, the CDR3 is TGTGCCAGCAGCCCTTATAAGACAGATACGCAGTATTTT. The V and J genes are TRBV5-6 and TRBJ2-3; D gene uncertain. V lost 4 bases to trimming and J lost 3 bases, with 9 bases between them. In germline, CDR1 is SGHDT, CDR2 YYEEEE. CDR3 length: 13 residues.

Of note for this clonotype: This may be a read error: a much more frequent sequence differs by one nucleotide. The chain recombines TRBV4-1 with TRBJ2-1, with D uncertain. The CDR3 is 13 residues long. V shed 4 bases and J shed 6 bases, with 10 bases lying between them. The germline gives CDR1 MGHRA, CDR2 YSYEKL. DNA of the CDR3: TGCGCCAGCAGCCGACAAAGTGGCAATGAGCAGTTCTTC. Protein: CASSRQSGNEQFF.

V is TRBV5-5 and J is TRBJ2-5; the match to TRBD1 covers 8 bases. V shed 4 bases and J 2 bases; nucleotides not matched to a gene: 7. This CDR3 spans 15 amino acids. Germline values: CDR1 SGHKS, CDR2 YYEKEE (reference sequence). This CDR3 reads CASSGRQGLQETQYF. In nucleotides, the CDR3 is TGTGCCAGCAGCGGAAGACAGGGGCTACAAGAGACCCAGTACTTC.

This clonotype has more than one count but fewer than ten. This chain connects TRBV13 to TRBJ1-1, with D possibly matching TRBD1 (6 bases). Germline-derived CDR1 and CDR2 are PRHDT and FYEKMQ (reference sequence). The CDR3 totals 14 residues. Trimming took 5 bases from V and 6 from J, leaving 16 bases between them. CDR3 sequence reads: CASSPTGGASEAFF. The CDR3 nucleotides read TGTGCCAGCAGCCCCACTGGGGGGGCCTCTGAAGCTTTCTTT.